These T cell receptor beta chains were read from a single sample in a study of T-cell reconstitution after alpha-beta-depleted transplantation in children. TCRdb fed the PCR reads into MiXCR, producing one record per CDR3 protein. The sample holds about 7,900 distinct CDR3 sequences, 17% seen once. The material sequenced was PBMCs, mostly from graft donor cells, taken 60 days after TCRalphabeta/CD19-depleted stem cell transplant. The receptors stem from a girl younger than two who had a stem cell transplant for combined immunodeficiency, so the T cells may come from the graft donor. CDR3s include the opening cysteine and the closing phenylalanine or tryptophan. D genes are given only for firm matches. Part of the rows lack a size; the others show once, few, many or a class for expanded clones.

v_call: TRBV6-4
j_call: TRBJ2-1
d_call: -
clone_size: few
cdr3_aa: CASTGTGRSFF
cdr3_nt: TGTGCCAGCACCGGAACAGGAAGGAGTTTCTTC

v_call: TRBV20-1
j_call: TRBJ2-7
d_call: -
clone_size: -
cdr3_aa: CSARVRGAGEQYF
cdr3_nt: TGCAGTGCTAGAGTTCGGGGGGCGGGGGAGCAGTACTTC

v_call: TRBV20-1
j_call: TRBJ1-6
d_call: TRBD1
clone_size: few
cdr3_aa: CSARVGGQGNSPLHF
cdr3_nt: TGCAGTGCTAGAGTGGGGGGACAGGGTAATTCACCCCTCCACTTT

v_call: TRBV20-1
j_call: TRBJ1-5
d_call: -
clone_size: many
cdr3_aa: CSASPLTVYSNQPQHF
cdr3_nt: TGCAGTGCTAGTCCCCTGACAGTTTATAGCAATCAGCCCCAGCATTTT

v_call: TRBV9
j_call: TRBJ2-1
d_call: -
clone_size: many
cdr3_aa: CASSVADYHYNEQFF
cdr3_nt: TGTGCCAGCAGCGTCGCGGACTACCACTACAATGAGCAGTTCTTC

v_call: TRBV7-7
j_call: TRBJ2-1
d_call: TRBD2
clone_size: -
cdr3_aa: CASSLESGGHNEQFF
cdr3_nt: TGTGCCAGCAGCTTAGAGAGCGGGGGACACAATGAGCAGTTCTTC

v_call: TRBV7-3
j_call: TRBJ1-1
d_call: -
clone_size: few
cdr3_aa: CASSIHPQGGTEAFF
cdr3_nt: TGTGCCAGCAGCATTCACCCTCAGGGAGGCACTGAAGCTTTCTTT

v_call: TRBV5-1
j_call: TRBJ1-4
d_call: TRBD1
clone_size: few
cdr3_aa: CASSLASGQGVVF
cdr3_nt: TGCGCCAGCAGCTTGGCATCGGGACAGGGTGTTGTTTTT

v_call: TRBV9
j_call: TRBJ2-1
d_call: TRBD2
clone_size: few
cdr3_aa: CASSVEGLAGGLRYNEQFF
cdr3_nt: TGTGCCAGCAGCGTAGAGGGACTAGCGGGAGGCTTACGATACAATGAGCAGTTCTTC

v_call: TRBV7-2
j_call: TRBJ1-6
d_call: -
clone_size: many
cdr3_aa: CASSSGSLGTNGGSPLHF
cdr3_nt: TGTGCCAGCAGTTCCGGCAGTCTCGGGACTAACGGGGGTTCACCCCTCCACTTT

v_call: TRBV10-1
j_call: TRBJ1-1
d_call: -
clone_size: -
cdr3_aa: CASSVGGSAMNTEAFF
cdr3_nt: TGCGCCAGCAGTGTAGGGGGAAGCGCCATGAACACTGAAGCTTTCTTT